The 10 T cell receptor beta chains in this list originate from one sample, sequenced in a study of blood T cells in healthy people across ages. The authors ran a second PCR of about 6 to 12 cycles using a sample-barcoded 5' primer and a J-beta primer mix. TCRdb passed the 5' RACE reads through MiXCR, listing each CDR3 protein once. Of 650,000 to 700,000 distinct CDR3 sequences in the sample, 32% were seen once. Input material: blood. These receptors originate from a woman older than 75 in good health.

J is TRBJ2-7 and V is TRBV7-8; D possibly corresponds to TRBD2 (6 bases). The germline V gene has CDR1 SGHVS and CDR2 FQNEAQ. CDR3 length: 12 residues. Between the trimmed V and J ends, which lost 8 bases and 6 bases, there was a span of 14 bases. CDR3: CASSGLLGEQYF. In DNA form, the CDR3 reads TGTGCCAGCTCGGGACTCCTGGGCGAGCAGTACTTC.

The chain uses TRBV15 and TRBJ1-3; 7 bases match TRBD1. Germline V gives CDR1 LNHNV, CDR2 YYDKDF (reference sequence). This CDR3 region has 16 residues. V lost 0 bases and J lost 1; bases outside the gene matches: 3. The CDR3 coding sequence is TGTGCCACCAGCAGAGAAACAGGGGCGTCTGGAAACACCATATATTTT. Translation: CATSRETGASGNTIYF.

This clonotype was observed many times. DNA for the CDR3: TGTGCCAGCAGCCAAGATACTAGATCGGCCGGAGGTACGCAGTATTTT. It encodes CASSQDTRSAGGTQYF. The V gene is TRBV4-2, the J gene TRBJ2-3; maybe TRBD2 (5 bases). This CDR3 comprises 16 residues. The V end was cut by 0 bases, the J end by 8 bases, with 18 bases between. Germline V gives CDR1 LGHNA, CDR2 YNFKEQ.

This clonotype was detected ten times or more. The chain carries TRBV7-3 and TRBJ2-1, with D possibly being TRBD2 (5 bases). Trimming left V 4 bases short and J 3 bases short, with 7 bases between. Germline CDR1 is SGHTA and CDR2 is FQGTGA. This CDR3 has 13 amino acids. The DNA for the CDR3 is TGTGCCAGCAGCTCGACTAACTACAATGAGCAGTTCTTC. It specifies CASSSTNYNEQFF.

Comment on this clonotype: A much larger clone lies one base from this, so it may be a read error. The CDR3 DNA reads as TGTGCCTGCAGTCCACAGGGGGATAGCACTGAAGCTTTCTTT. As protein: CACSPQGDSTEAFF. The V gene is TRBV12-3 or TRBV12-4, the J gene TRBJ1-1, with 8 nucleotides matching TRBD1. This CDR3 contains 14 residues.

This clonotype has ten or more counts. The V gene is TRBV20-1, the J gene TRBJ2-1, with TRBD2 matching over 7 bases. Germline V gene lookup returns CDR1 DFQATT and CDR2 SNEGSKA (reference sequence). The V gene end was trimmed by 6 bases and the J gene end by 9 bases; junction bases not matched to a gene: 11. The CDR3 sequence is 13 residues long. The CDR3 nucleotides are TGCAGTGCCGGGGAGGGGCCCTCCGGTGAGCAGTTCTTC. Translation: CSAGEGPSGEQFF.

This clonotype was counted a few times. The chain is built from TRBV27 and TRBJ2-3, with 9 positions matching TRBD2. This CDR3 comprises 18 residues. J was trimmed by 3 bases and V by 5 bases; bases with no gene match: 15. Germline V gives CDR1 MNHEY, CDR2 SMNVEV (reference sequence). In DNA, the CDR3 is TGTGCCAGCAGTCCTCCCCGGGTGTTAGCGGGGGAGACAGATACGCAGTATTTT. It codes for CASSPPRVLAGETDTQYF.

This clonotype has ten or more counts. This sequence joins TRBV11-1 and TRBJ2-5; D ambiguous. V was cut by 4 bases and J by 8 bases, with 14 bases left in between. Germline loops: CDR1 SGHAT, CDR2 FQDESV (reference sequence). The CDR3 extends over 13 amino acids. DNA of the CDR3: TGTGCCAGCAGCTCCGCCCCCGTCGGTACCCAGTACTTC. This gives the protein CASSSAPVGTQYF.

This clonotype appeared many times. The rearrangement uses TRBV9 and TRBJ2-7; 13 nucleotides line up with TRBD2. V lost 3 bases and J lost 5; bases outside the gene matches: 5. Germline V lookup: CDR1 SGDLS, CDR2 YYNGEE. CDR3 length equals 15 residues. Written as DNA, the CDR3 is TGTGCCAGCAGCGGCTTGGGACTAGCGGGGAACGAGCAGTACTTC. This sequence encodes CASSGLGLAGNEQYF.

This clonotype was seen repeatedly, ten times or more. This chain connects TRBV12-3 or TRBV12-4 to TRBJ1-1; D remains unclear. CDR3 size: 13 residues. V was trimmed by 2 bases and J by 4 bases, leaving 8 bases between them. The CDR3 region is CASSLKGSTEAFF. The DNA of the CDR3 is TGTGCCAGCAGTTTAAAAGGTTCCACTGAAGCTTTCTTT.